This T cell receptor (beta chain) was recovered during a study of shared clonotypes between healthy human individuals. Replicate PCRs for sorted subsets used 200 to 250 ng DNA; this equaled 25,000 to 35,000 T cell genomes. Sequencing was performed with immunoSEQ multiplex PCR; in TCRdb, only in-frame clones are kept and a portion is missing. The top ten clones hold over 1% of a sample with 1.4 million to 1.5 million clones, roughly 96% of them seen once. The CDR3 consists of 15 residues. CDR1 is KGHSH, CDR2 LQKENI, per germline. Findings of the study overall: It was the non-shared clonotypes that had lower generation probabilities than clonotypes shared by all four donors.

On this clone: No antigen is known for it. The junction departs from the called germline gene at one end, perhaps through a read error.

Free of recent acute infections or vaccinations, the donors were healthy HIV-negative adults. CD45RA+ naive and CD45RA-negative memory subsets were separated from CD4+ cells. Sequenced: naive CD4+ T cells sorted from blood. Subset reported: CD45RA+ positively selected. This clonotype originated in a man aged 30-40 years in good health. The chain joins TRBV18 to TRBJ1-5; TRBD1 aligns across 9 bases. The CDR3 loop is CASSPQGARDQPQHF. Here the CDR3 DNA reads TGTGCCAGCTCGCCACAGGGGGCGCGGGATCAGCCCCAGCATTTT.